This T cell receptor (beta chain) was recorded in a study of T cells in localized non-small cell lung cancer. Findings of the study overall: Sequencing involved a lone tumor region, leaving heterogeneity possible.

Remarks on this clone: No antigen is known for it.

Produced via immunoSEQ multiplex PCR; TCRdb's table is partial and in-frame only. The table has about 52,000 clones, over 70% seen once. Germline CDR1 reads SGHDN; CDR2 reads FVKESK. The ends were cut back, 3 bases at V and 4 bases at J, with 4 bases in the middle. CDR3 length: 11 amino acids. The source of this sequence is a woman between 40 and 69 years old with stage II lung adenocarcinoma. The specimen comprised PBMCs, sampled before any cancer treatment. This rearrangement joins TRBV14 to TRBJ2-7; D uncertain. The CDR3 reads CASSHEYEQYF. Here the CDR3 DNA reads TGTGCCAGCAGCCACGAATACGAGCAGTACTTC.